This TCR beta chain was captured in a study of T cell repertoires in cytomegalovirus infection. General study findings and limits: Ex vivo, HLA-C-restricted CMV-specific TCR beta clonotypes prevailed over the rest of the response.

The CDR3 loop spans 15 amino acids. V lost 1 base, J lost 0 bases, and 6 bases lay in between. Germline CDR1 reads SGHTA; CDR2 reads FQGNSA. This clonotype was found many times. Its specificity is not known. TCRdb ran MiXCR on the reads and lists one entry per CDR3 protein. The table has 900,000 to 950,000 distinct CDR3 sequences, around 32% seen once; the top ten hold around 15%. The chain uses TRBV7-2 and TRBJ1-4, with unresolved D. This TCR came from a human donor in good health (CMV status not recorded). Some clones in this sample may be carry-over from other donors' samples. The sample was cultured CD8+ T cells from PBMCs, taken from culture after CMV antigen stimulation. Here the CDR3 DNA reads TGTGCCAGCAGCTTAGAGAGATCAACTAATGAAAAACTGTTTTTT. Its translation is CASSLERSTNEKLFF.